This record covers a single T cell receptor beta chain. Its antigen is not yet known. No per-base quality is available; no much larger clone lies one base away. The sample originates from a study of blood T cell repertoires in COVID-19 (dated by TCRdb to the early 2020s). As for the study more broadly: The collaborator samples originated in the United States, Italy and Spain and spanned the acute and convalescent phases of COVID-19. The prospective study material was composed of cDNA or gDNA derived from T cells, B-cell-depleted T cells, or PBMCs. The repertoires were released in a freely available public database intended as a resource for research on the immune response to SARS-CoV-2. Samples were obtained from the ongoing ImmuneRACE study (first 160 participants) and from 1,254 subjects provided by 6 global collaborators. HLA class I and class II types, where available, came from metadata supplied by the sample provider rather than from assay-based typing. The sample metadata nearly always contained a de-identified subject ID, COVID-19 status, age in years and sex. The dataset comprised deeply sampled blood TCRbeta repertoires from subjects exposed to, actively infected with, or recovered from COVID-19. Broad study findings and their caveats: The amount of clinical and demographic metadata varied by source and participant and was provided uncurated.

TCRbeta CDR3 regions were amplified from genomic DNA using the immunoSEQ Assay, a bias-controlled multiplex PCR. On the study's bioinformatics: Nucleated cell counts per sample were estimated from amplification of reference gene primers within the assay. Sequence reads were collapsed and filtered to measure the absolute abundance of every unique TCRbeta CDR3 rearrangement. Productive Simpson clonality was computed per sample as the square root of Simpson's diversity index over productive rearrangements. TCRdb carries this immuneACCESS record with in-frame sequences only. Its versions omit some clonotypes, under half of them owing to an unresolved V gene in the studies checked, with the rest unexplained. V and J calls and clone size come straight from that table; D and trimming were deduced from the DNA. This sample has 200,000 to 300,000 clones in its table, and roughly 86% of those were observed once. The top ten clonotypes cover around 0.67% of the sample.

The collaborating institutions used their own protocols to collect whole blood in K2EDTA tubes. Collaborator samples were shipped for TCRbeta analysis as frozen whole blood, isolated PBMCs, or DNA extracted from either sample type. The specimen sequenced was peripheral blood. The receptor was isolated from a human donor in a cohort sampled during active COVID-19.

The CDR3 region: CASSTGLGETQYF. The nucleotides are TGTGCCAGTAGCACAGGGTTAGGGGAGACCCAGTACTTC. In this chain, TRBV19 is recombined with TRBJ2-5; a tentative D match to TRBD1 spans 6 bases. Taken from the germline V gene (reference sequence), the CDR1 and CDR2 loops are LNHDA and SQIVND. At the junction V is shortened by 6 bases and J by 5 bases, with 13 bases in between. From cysteine to phenylalanine, the CDR3 is 13 amino acids long. The DNA shown is the 39-base CDR3, in frame from base 1.